The source of this T cell receptor (beta chain) is a study of blood T cell repertoires in COVID-19. Study-wide background: There were acute and convalescent COVID-19 samples, and they came from the United States, Italy and Spain. PBMCs, B-cell-depleted T cells, or T cells were the source of the cDNA or gDNA that made up the material.

Authors' analysis steps: Cell counts per sample came from amplifying reference gene primers. The table came from immunoSEQ multiplex PCR; TCRdb's copy has only in-frame clones and leaves some out. The V and J calls and clone size are taken from that table; D and trimming were inferred from the DNA. The table shows a few hundred thousand clones, with about 86% occurring only once. The ends lost 4 bases at V and 0 bases at J; junction bases unmatched: 15. Germline lookup yields CDR1 SGHDT and CDR2 YYEEEE. This CDR3 is built from 19 residues. What was sequenced was peripheral blood. The receptor's source is a woman in her forties or fifties with acute or convalescent COVID-19. The J gene is TRBJ2-4, the V gene TRBV5-6; 8 nucleotides align to TRBD1. The CDR3 here is CASSHSPGGSAIAKNIQYF. CDR3 in DNA: TGTGCCAGCAGCCATTCCCCAGGGGGCTCCGCCATAGCCAAAAACATTCAGTACTTC.